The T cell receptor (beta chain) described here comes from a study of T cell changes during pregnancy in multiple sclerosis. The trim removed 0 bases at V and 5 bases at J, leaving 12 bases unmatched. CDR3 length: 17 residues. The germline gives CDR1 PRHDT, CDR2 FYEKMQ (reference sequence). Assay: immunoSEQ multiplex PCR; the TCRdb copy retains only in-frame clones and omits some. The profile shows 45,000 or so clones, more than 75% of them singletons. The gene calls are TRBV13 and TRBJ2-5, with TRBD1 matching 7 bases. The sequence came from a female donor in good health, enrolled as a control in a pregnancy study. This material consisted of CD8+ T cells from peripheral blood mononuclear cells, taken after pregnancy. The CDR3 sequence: CASSLGRQGVTRETQYF. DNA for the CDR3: TGTGCCAGCAGCTTAGGCCGGCAGGGGGTAACGCGGGAGACCCAGTACTTC.